The 21 T cell receptor beta chains below all came from one sample that was sequenced in a study of blood T cells in healthy people across ages (dated by TCRdb to 2013 to 2016). The receptor library was made with 5' RACE. The sample was run on an Illumina HiSeq 2500. The second PCR ran for roughly 7 to 11 cycles and used a J-beta primer mix along with a sample-barcoded 5' primer. The public sequencing data were trimmed at Q25 with fastp and processed into clonotypes with MiXCR by TCRdb, which kept only in-frame beta chains. Rows matching on CDR3 protein sequence are summarized as one entry with the most common DNA and genes. Across this sample there are about 840,000 distinct CDR3 sequences, with under 35% seen only once. More than 8.5% of the sample goes to the ten largest clones. The data also belong to a second study, concerning T cells of mothers and their children.

Sequenced: blood. All receptors come from a woman aged 40 to 50 in good health.

This chain uses TRBV20-1 with TRBJ2-7; 8 bases are shared with TRBD2. The J call may be faulty, since TRBJ2-5 better matches the DNA end. The CDR3 consists of 16 residues. The germline CDR1 and CDR2 sequences are DFQATT and SNEGSKA (reference sequence). The CDR3 sequence is CSAQLSGLVERETQYF. The CDR3 DNA is TGCAGTGCGCAACTCTCGGGACTAGTGGAGAGGGAGACCCAGTACTTC.

Only a few counts were recorded for this clonotype. J is TRBJ2-3 and V is TRBV20-1, with D tentatively TRBD1 (5 bases). V gave up 6 bases and J gave up 0 bases, with 13 bases separating them. The CDR3 spans 14 residues. Germline V gene data show CDR1 as DFQATT and CDR2 as SNEGSKA (reference sequence). The CDR3 region is CSAYPSGSTDTQYF. CDR3 sequence (DNA): TGCAGTGCCTATCCTTCAGGGAGCACAGATACGCAGTATTTT.

This rearrangement joins TRBV5-1 to TRBJ2-2; D uncertain. The germline V gene encodes CDR1 SGHRS and CDR2 YFSETQ. The CDR3 is 15 amino acids. V was clipped by 6 bases and J by 0 bases, with 12 bases between them. The CDR3 loop is CASTRDTANTGELFF. The CDR3 DNA reads as TGCGCCAGCACCCGAGACACTGCGAACACCGGGGAGCTGTTTTTT.

There are many counts of this clonotype. V usage is TRBV7-9 and J usage is TRBJ1-4; 12 bases are shared with TRBD1. The V gene end was trimmed by 6 bases and the J gene end by 8 bases; junction bases not matched to a gene: 10. From germline, CDR1 is SEHNR and CDR2 FQNEAQ (reference sequence). This CDR3 is built from 16 residues. CDR3 region: CASRWDRGRREEKLFF. The CDR3 nucleotides read TGTGCCAGCAGGTGGGACAGGGGGCGTCGAGAGGAAAAACTGTTTTTT. The complete variable domain, with remaining parts taken from reference TRBV7-9 and TRBJ1-4, reads DTGVSQNPRHKITKRGQNVTFRCDPISEHNRLYWYRQTLGQGPEFLTYFQNEAQLEKSRLLSDRFSAERPKGSFSTLEIQRTEQGDSAMYLCASRWDRGRREEKLFFGSGTQLSVL.

This rearrangement joins TRBV28 to TRBJ1-1; TRBD1 might be the D (5 bases). The germline CDR1 and CDR2 sequences are MDHEN and SYDVKM. Trimming cost V 8 bases and J 6 bases, with 22 bases left between them. The CDR3 has 15 amino acids. CDR3 coding DNA: TGTGCCAGCTGCCCTCCCGGGGCGGGGTCCGCTGAAGCTTTCTTT. It specifies CASCPPGAGSAEAFF.

Worth noting for this clonotype: Since a much larger clone is just one base distant, this may be a read error. The rearrangement links TRBV12-3 or TRBV12-4 to TRBJ2-7, with TRBD1 identical over 9 bases. The CDR3 sequence is 15 residues long. Trimming cost V 3 bases and J 7 bases; bases outside gene matches: 10. CDR3 sequence reads: CASSLIGQGYNEQYF. The CDR3 region has the DNA TGTGCCAGCAGTTTGATAGGACAGGGGTACAATGAGCAGTACTTC.

V gene TRBV25-1 combines with J gene TRBJ1-5; 7 bases agree with TRBD1. The V segment lost 4 bases and the J segment 5 bases; nucleotides outside the gene matches: 11. The germline CDR1 and CDR2 sequences are MGHDK and SYGVNS. This CDR3 is 16 amino acids long. The CDR3 protein is CASSAAGTDPYQPQHF. The CDR3 DNA follows: TGTGCCAGCAGTGCCGCCGGGACAGACCCCTATCAGCCCCAGCATTTT.

There are a few counts of this clonotype. It may be a read error: a sequence one base away is much more abundant. In DNA form, the CDR3 reads TGTGCCAGCAGTGGACAGGGGGGAGACGGCTACACCTTC. This sequence encodes CASSGQGGDGYTF. The genes are TRBV6-5 and TRBJ1-2; TRBD1 matches at 10 bases. There are 13 residues in the CDR3. V lost 5 bases to trimming and J lost 8 bases; unmatched junction nucleotides: 5. CDR1 is MNHEY, CDR2 SVGAGI, per germline.

On this clonotype itself: Since a much larger clone is just one base distant, this may be a read error. The chain has TRBV4-2 and TRBJ2-1, with 8 bases matching TRBD2. The germline gives CDR1 LGHNA, CDR2 YNFKEQ. The V and J ends lost 0 bases and 4 bases, in that order; junction bases with no gene match: 5. The CDR3 is 16 amino acids. In DNA, the CDR3 is TGTGCCAGCAGCCAAGAGGGTAGCGGGGCTTACAATGAGCAGTTCTTC. Protein product: CASSQEGSGAYNEQFF.

This clonotype was observed once. This chain links TRBV29-1 with TRBJ1-1; unclear D gene. The length of the CDR3 is 15 residues. Germline V gene lookup returns CDR1 SQVTM and CDR2 ANQGSEA. Between the trimmed V and J ends, which lost 5 bases and 2 bases, there was a span of 18 bases. This CDR3 reads CSVPEGTGGNTEAFF. CDR3 nucleotide sequence: TGCAGCGTTCCGGAGGGAACTGGCGGTAACACTGAAGCTTTCTTT.

In the case of this clonotype: It may be a read error: a sequence one base away is much more abundant. The rearrangement links TRBV20-1 to TRBJ2-1; 7 positions match TRBD2. The CDR3 runs 12 residues. The germline CDR1 and CDR2 sequences are DFQATT and SNEGSKA (reference sequence). The CDR3 is CSAGDRDYEQFF. The CDR3 DNA reads TGCAGTGCTGGAGACCGGGACTACGAGCAGTTCTTC.

This clonotype has more than one count but fewer than ten. A clone one base away is much larger, so this may be a read error. The chain couples TRBV4-1 to TRBJ2-5, with TRBD2 identical over 13 bases. This CDR3 has 16 residues. V was clipped by 0 bases and J by 11 bases; unmatched bases: 9. Germline V gene data show CDR1 as MGHRA and CDR2 as YSYEKL. Here the CDR3 DNA reads TGCGCCAGCAGCCAAGAGGGGACTAGCGGGAACAATGAGCAGTACTTC. Amino acid sequence: CASSQEGTSGNNEQYF.

Only a few counts were recorded for this clonotype. The V call is TRBV5-8, the J call TRBJ1-4; possibly TRBD1 for D (5 bases). From germline, CDR1 is SGHTS and CDR2 YDEGEE. V dropped 5 bases and J dropped 3 bases, with 20 bases sitting between them. The CDR3 covers 17 residues. Here the CDR3 DNA reads TGTGCCAGCAGTAAACCGGGACGGGGAGTCTCTAATGAAAAACTGTTTTTT. Amino acids: CASSKPGRGVSNEKLFF.

This clonotype occurred a few times. The chain uses TRBV20-1 and TRBJ2-1; 8 bases line up with TRBD2. Germline V lookup: CDR1 DFQATT, CDR2 SNEGSKA (reference sequence). The V and J ends lost 0 bases and 10 bases, in that order; junction bases with no gene match: 20. This CDR3 has 18 residues. The DNA of the CDR3 is TGCAGTGCTAGAGATCAACGCACCACGGGGGGGCCGAGGGAGGAGCAGTTCTTC. Protein product: CSARDQRTTGGPREEQFF.

This clonotype came up a few times. This chain links TRBV6-5 with TRBJ2-3, with 8 bases fitting TRBD1. CDR1 and CDR2 (germline): MNHEY, SVGAGI. Germline trimming cut 0 bases from V and 1 base from J; bases unmatched to any gene: 9. The CDR3 is 18 residues long. Here the CDR3 reads CASSYSPPGGAGTDTQYF. CDR3 in DNA: TGTGCCAGCAGTTACTCGCCTCCAGGGGGCGCCGGCACAGATACGCAGTATTTT.

The chain carries TRBV7-9 and TRBJ2-7; 11 bases are a match to TRBD1. Germline values: CDR1 SEHNR, CDR2 FQNEAQ (reference sequence). V lost 8 bases and J lost 4; bases outside the gene matches: 4. The CDR3 loop spans 13 amino acids. In nucleotides, the CDR3 is TGTGCCAGCCGGACAGGGGGCATGTACGAGCAGTACTTC. It specifies CASRTGGMYEQYF.

This clonotype appeared a few times. V is TRBV28 and J is TRBJ2-7; D may match TRBD1 or TRBD2 (5 bases each). Deletions cut 0 bases from V and 5 bases from J, with 8 bases between. This CDR3 is 13 amino acids long. Germline V gene lookup returns CDR1 MDHEN and CDR2 SYDVKM. CDR3 protein: CASSLWGENEQYF. As DNA, the CDR3 is TGTGCCAGCAGTTTATGGGGGGAAAACGAGCAGTACTTC.

This clonotype was seen only once. The CDR3 region has the DNA TGCGCCAGCAGCCACCGGGACAGGGAAGCAGATACGCAGTATTTT. It codes for CASSHRDREADTQYF. V gene TRBV5-1 combines with J gene TRBJ2-3, with 9 positions matching TRBD1. The CDR3 has 15 residues. V was clipped by 4 bases and J by 4 bases; unmatched bases: 7. Germline V CDR1 and CDR2: SGHRS, YFSETQ.

V and J are TRBV7-3 and TRBJ2-1, with TRBD1 identical over 11 bases. CDR3 length: 19 residues. Germline values: CDR1 SGHTA, CDR2 FQGTGA. V shed 5 bases, J shed 2 bases, and the junction held 14 bases outside the gene matches. DNA of the CDR3: TGTGCCAGCAGCCCACGGACAGGGGGCTATACCCAAGCCTACAATGAGCAGTTCTTC. This encodes CASSPRTGGYTQAYNEQFF.

V gene TRBV7-2 combines with J gene TRBJ1-1, with 8 bases matching TRBD1. Per the germline V gene, CDR1 is SGHTA and CDR2 is FQGNSA. The CDR3 totals 15 residues. Trimming took 5 bases from V and 3 from J; bases not matched to a gene: 8. CDR3 sequence: CASSQGARIHTEAFF. The DNA for the CDR3 is TGTGCCAGCAGCCAGGGGGCCCGAATACACACTGAAGCTTTCTTT.

This clonotype showed up just a few times. This sequence joins TRBV20-1 and TRBJ2-3; 12 positions agree with TRBD2. The CDR3 covers 16 residues. V lost 5 bases and J lost 2; bases outside the gene matches: 8. Germline V gives CDR1 DFQATT, CDR2 SNEGSKA (reference sequence). The CDR3 nucleotides are TGCAGTGCTTCCAAGACTAGCGGGGGAATCACAGATACGCAGTATTTT. It specifies CSASKTSGGITDTQYF.